This entry lists 18 T cell receptor beta chains sequenced from one sample in a study of cytomegalovirus exposure and HLA in healthy donors. This PCR relied on a set of 60 Vbeta primers and 13 Jbeta primers. Data came from immunoSEQ multiplex PCR; TCRdb stores just in-frame clones and leaves some out. The top ten hold approximately 0.74% of the sample, which has fewer than 140,000 clones, more than 65% seen once. The sample was PBMCs. The origin of the receptors is a boy between 10 and 17 years old in good health and CMV-seronegative.

Turning to this clone: As the CDR3 is not closed by the conserved phenylalanine or tryptophan, this likely results from a read error. V is TRBV27 and J is TRBJ2-3; the D gene is possibly TRBD1 (5 bases). Germline CDR1 and CDR2: MNHEY and SMNVEV (reference sequence). The CDR3 is 16 residues long. Trimming shortened V by 5 bases and J by 4 bases, and 19 bases separated the two germline ends. The CDR3 nucleotides are TGTGCCAGCAGTCCTACAGGTATCCCCGCACCAGATACGCAGTATGTT. Translated, it gives CASSPTGIPAPDTQYV.

The chain is built from TRBV29-1 and TRBJ2-3, with no clear D. This CDR3 is 13 amino acids long. The germline gives CDR1 SQVTM, CDR2 ANQGSEA. V was clipped by 8 bases and J by 6 bases, with 18 bases between them. The CDR3 reads CSSRGVVRDTQYF. The CDR3 coding sequence is TGCAGCAGCCGAGGCGTAGTCCGTGATACGCAGTATTTT.

The rearrangement uses TRBV19 and TRBJ2-7, with 7 bases that match TRBD2. The CDR3 is 13 amino acids. Germline-derived CDR1 and CDR2 are LNHDA and SQIVND (reference sequence). The ends lost 1 base at V and 6 bases at J; junction bases unmatched: 3. CDR3: CASSIGAGREQYF. In DNA, the CDR3 is TGTGCCAGTAGTATAGGAGCGGGACGCGAGCAGTACTTC. Looking up the rest from reference TRBV19 and TRBJ2-7 gives the full variable domain: DGGITQSPKYLFRKEGQNVTLSCEQNLNHDAMYWYRQDPGQGLRLIYYSQIVNDFQKGDIAEGYSVSREKKESFPLTVTSAQKNPTAFYLCASSIGAGREQYFGPGTRLTVT.

The genes are TRBV28 and TRBJ1-1, with unresolved D. Germline CDR1 MDHEN, CDR2 SYDVKM. V lost 5 bases to trimming and J lost 2 bases, with 18 bases between them. The CDR3 runs to 16 residues. Written as DNA, the CDR3 is TGTGCCAGCAGTCCCCCCGCGGTGATGATTAACACTGAAGCTTTCTTT. Translation gives CASSPPAVMINTEAFF.

This chain connects TRBV15 to TRBJ2-4, with 9 bases identical to TRBD2. V gave up 6 bases and J gave up 0 bases; unmatched junction bases: 6. The CDR3 totals 16 residues. Germline V gene lookup returns CDR1 LNHNV and CDR2 YYDKDF (reference sequence). In DNA, the CDR3 is TGTGCCACCAGTGGCGGGAGGGGCCTAGCCAAAAACATTCAGTACTTC. It is translated as CATSGGRGLAKNIQYF.

The chain carries TRBV7-2 and TRBJ2-3, with TRBD2 as a possible D gene (5 bases). The germline V gene encodes CDR1 SGHTA and CDR2 FQGNSA. The V and J ends lost 5 bases and 2 bases respectively, with 11 bases between them. The CDR3 length is 14 residues. Here the CDR3 DNA reads TGTGCCAGCAGCCAGGACTGGTCCACAGATACGCAGTATTTT. Translated: CASSQDWSTDTQYF.

This clone was observed a handful of times. The CDR3 loop reads CASSRQGQTGELFF. In nucleotides, the CDR3 is TGTGCCAGCAGCAGACAGGGTCAGACCGGGGAGCTGTTTTTT. The chain carries TRBV2 and TRBJ2-2; 7 bases map to TRBD1. CDR3 size: 14 residues. Germline CDR1 reads SNHLY; CDR2 reads FYNNEI. V gave up 6 bases and J gave up 5 bases; unmatched junction bases: 6.

The rearrangement uses TRBV9 and TRBJ1-6; 10 bases are a match to TRBD1. The CDR3 has 15 amino acids. The ends lost 0 bases at V and 9 bases at J; junction bases unmatched: 3. Per germline, CDR1 SGDLS and CDR2 YYNGEE. DNA for the CDR3: TGTGCCAGCAGCGTAGAGGGACAGGGGCGTTCACCCCTCCACTTT. Protein sequence: CASSVEGQGRSPLHF.

The CDR3 region is CASSDEVAAFF. DNA of the CDR3: TGTGCCAGCAGTGATGAGGTGGCAGCTTTCTTT. The chain couples TRBV2 to TRBJ1-1, with no clear D. The CDR3 runs to 11 residues. V lost 3 bases and J lost 10, with 9 bases in between. Per the germline V gene, CDR1 is SNHLY and CDR2 is FYNNEI.

This chain connects TRBV6-6 to TRBJ1-1, with D possibly TRBD1 on 5 matching bases. The V and J ends lost 6 bases and 3 bases respectively, with 8 bases between them. The CDR3 length is 12 residues. CDR1 is MNHNY and CDR2 is SVGAGI in the germline V gene (reference sequence). CDR3: CASSLQDTEAFF. In nucleotides, the CDR3 is TGTGCCAGCAGCCTACAGGACACTGAAGCTTTCTTT.

This chain joins TRBV7-2 and TRBJ1-5, with unresolved D. The CDR3 length is 15 residues. Between the trimmed V and J ends, which lost 0 bases and 7 bases, there was a span of 13 bases. Looked up from germline, CDR1 is SGHTA and CDR2 is FQGNSA. The CDR3 DNA reads TGTGCCAGCAGCTTAGCGCGGGGTGTGTTACAGCCCCAGCATTTT. This sequence encodes CASSLARGVLQPQHF.

The chain uses TRBV6-5 and TRBJ1-3; 7 nucleotides match TRBD1. CDR1 and CDR2 (germline): MNHEY, SVGAGI. The V segment lost 6 bases and the J segment 0 bases; nucleotides outside the gene matches: 5. The CDR3 contains 15 residues. The CDR3: CASRRGQSSGNTIYF. The CDR3 nucleotides are TGTGCCAGCAGGCGGGGACAGAGCTCTGGAAACACCATATATTTT.

This chain connects TRBV6-5 to TRBJ2-7; possibly TRBD2 for D (6 bases). The CDR3 totals 13 residues. Trimming shortened V by 1 base and J by 5 bases, and 9 bases separated the two germline ends. CDR1 is MNHEY, CDR2 SVGAGI, per germline. The CDR3 loop reads CASSYWRGDEQYF. As DNA, the CDR3 is TGTGCCAGCAGTTACTGGCGGGGCGACGAGCAGTACTTC.

The chain employs TRBV6-1 and TRBJ2-7; 9 nucleotides agree with TRBD1. This CDR3 comprises 14 residues. The J segment lost 5 bases and the V segment lost 2 bases, leaving 4 bases of the junction unmatched. CDR1 MNHNS and CDR2 SASEGT come from the germline V gene. CDR3: CASSERWTGDEQYF. In DNA form, the CDR3 reads TGTGCCAGCAGTGAACGTTGGACAGGGGACGAGCAGTACTTC.

The V call is TRBV30, the J call TRBJ2-3, with 9 positions matching TRBD1. Germline V gives CDR1 GTSNPN, CDR2 SVGIG (reference sequence). The CDR3 is made up of 12 amino acids. V trimming: 7 bases; J trimming: 5 bases; junction bases outside the gene matches: 4. CDR3 sequence (DNA): TGTGCCTTAGGACAGGGGAAAGATACGCAGTATTTT. It translates to CALGQGKDTQYF.

V is TRBV9 and J is TRBJ2-3; a weak D match, TRBD1 (6 bases). The V and J ends lost 0 bases and 3 bases respectively, with 14 bases between them. The CDR3 totals 16 residues. The germline V gene has CDR1 SGDLS and CDR2 YYNGEE. Here the CDR3 reads CASSVGGGRGTDTQYF. The DNA of the CDR3 is TGTGCCAGCAGCGTAGGAGGCGGAAGGGGGACAGATACGCAGTATTTT.

DNA for the CDR3: TGTGCCAGCAGGGCTAGCTACTCCTACGAGCAGTACTTC. Translating it yields CASRASYSYEQYF. This chain links TRBV6-5 with TRBJ2-7, with D possibly TRBD2 on 5 matching bases. Germline CDR1 is MNHEY and CDR2 is SVGAGI. The V end lost 6 bases, the J end lost 0 bases, and 9 bases lay between the germline ends. The CDR3 covers 13 residues.

V is TRBV6-5 and J is TRBJ1-1, with D maybe TRBD1 (5 bases). V was cut by 5 bases and J by 1 base, with 8 bases left in between. CDR3 size: 13 residues. Germline V gene lookup returns CDR1 MNHEY and CDR2 SVGAGI. Written as DNA, the CDR3 is TGTGCCAGCAGTCCGACAGAGAACACTGAAGCTTTCTTT. Amino acids: CASSPTENTEAFF.